This T cell receptor (beta chain) emerged from a study of CD8 T cells in Susac syndrome. Random hexamers served to reverse transcribe roughly 0.5 to 1 ug RNA. TCRdb processed the immunoSEQ multiplex PCR reads anew with MiXCR; each CDR3 protein has one entry. The sample contains approximately 190,000 distinct CDR3 sequences, about 91% of which appear only once. The sequence derives from a human donor with Susac syndrome. The sequencing input was CD4+ T cells from PBMCs.

The CDR3, as DNA: TGTGCCAGCAGTCCGGGGACCGGGACTGAAGCTTTCTTT. It yields the protein CASSPGTGTEAFF. The chain joins TRBV6-1 to TRBJ1-1, with a possible D match to TRBD1 (5 bases). Per germline, CDR1 MNHNS and CDR2 SASEGT. Trimming shortened V by 5 bases and J by 5 bases, and 12 bases separated the two germline ends. The CDR3 length is 13 residues.